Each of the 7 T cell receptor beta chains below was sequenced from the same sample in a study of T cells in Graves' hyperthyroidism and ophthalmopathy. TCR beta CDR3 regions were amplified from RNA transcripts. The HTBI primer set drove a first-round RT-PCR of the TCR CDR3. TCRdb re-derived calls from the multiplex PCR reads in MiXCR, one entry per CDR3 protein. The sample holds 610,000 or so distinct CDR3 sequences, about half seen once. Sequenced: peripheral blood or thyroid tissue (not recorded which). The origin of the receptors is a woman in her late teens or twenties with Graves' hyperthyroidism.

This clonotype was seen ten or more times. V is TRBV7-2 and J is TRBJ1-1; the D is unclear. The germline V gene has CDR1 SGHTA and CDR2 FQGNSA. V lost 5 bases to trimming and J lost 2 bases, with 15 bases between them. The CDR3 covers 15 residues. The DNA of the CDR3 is TGTGCCAGCAGCCCCCGAGGTGGACTTAACACTGAAGCTTTCTTT. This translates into CASSPRGGLNTEAFF.

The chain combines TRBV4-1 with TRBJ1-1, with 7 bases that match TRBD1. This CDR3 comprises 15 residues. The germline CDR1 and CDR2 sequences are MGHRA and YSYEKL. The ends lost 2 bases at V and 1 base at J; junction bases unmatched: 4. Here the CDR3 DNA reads TGCGCCAGCAGCCAACTGGGACAGAAGAACACTGAAGCTTTCTTT. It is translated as CASSQLGQKNTEAFF.

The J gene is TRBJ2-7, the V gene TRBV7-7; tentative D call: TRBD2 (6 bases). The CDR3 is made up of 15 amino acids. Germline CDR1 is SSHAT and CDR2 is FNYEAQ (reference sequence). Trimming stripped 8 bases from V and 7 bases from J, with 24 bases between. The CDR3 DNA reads TGTGCCAGCTCCCAAGGCGGGACGGAAGACAATGAGCAGTACTTC. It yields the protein CASSQGGTEDNEQYF.

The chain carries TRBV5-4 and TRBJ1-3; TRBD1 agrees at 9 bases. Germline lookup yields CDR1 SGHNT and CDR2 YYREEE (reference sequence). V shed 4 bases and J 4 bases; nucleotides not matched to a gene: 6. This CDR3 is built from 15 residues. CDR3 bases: TGTGCCAGCAGCGGAGAACAGGGGGCCGGAAACACCATATATTTT. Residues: CASSGEQGAGNTIYF.

In DNA, the CDR3 is TGTGCTAGTGGTTCCCGGACAGGACCGAACACTGAAGCTTTCTTT. This gives the protein CASGSRTGPNTEAFF. This rearrangement joins TRBV12-5 to TRBJ1-1, with TRBD1 matching 7 bases. The germline V gene has CDR1 LGHNT and CDR2 FRNRAP. Losses at the gene ends were 4 bases for V and 1 base for J; bases not matched to a gene: 6. The CDR3 sequence is 15 residues long. Complete variable domain (other parts from reference TRBV12-5 and TRBJ1-1): DARVTQTPRHKVTEMGQEVTMRCQPILGHNTVFWYRQTMMQGLELLAYFRNRAPLDDSGMPKDRFSAEMPDATLATLKIQPSEPRDSAVYFCASGSRTGPNTEAFFGQGTRLTVV.

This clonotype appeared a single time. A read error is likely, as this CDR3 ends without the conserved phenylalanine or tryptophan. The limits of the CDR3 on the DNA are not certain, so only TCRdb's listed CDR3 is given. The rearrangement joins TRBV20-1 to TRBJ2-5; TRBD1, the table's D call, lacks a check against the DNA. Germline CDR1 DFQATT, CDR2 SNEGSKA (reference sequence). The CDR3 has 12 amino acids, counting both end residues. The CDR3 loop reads CSAPGQGGLANT.

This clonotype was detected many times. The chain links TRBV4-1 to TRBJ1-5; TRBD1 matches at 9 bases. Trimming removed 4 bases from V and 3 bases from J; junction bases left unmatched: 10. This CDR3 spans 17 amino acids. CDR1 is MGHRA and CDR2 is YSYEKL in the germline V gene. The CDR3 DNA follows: TGCGCCAGCAGCCGCGCACCGGGACAGGGTGACAATCAGCCCCAGCATTTT. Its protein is CASSRAPGQGDNQPQHF.